This entry describes one T cell receptor (beta chain). This entry belongs to a study of blood T cell repertoires in COVID-19. Produced via immunoSEQ multiplex PCR; TCRdb's table is partial and in-frame only. In the table there are approximately 210,000 clones, about 79% of which are singletons. With 5 bases clipped from V and 2 bases from J, the junction kept 8 bases outside the gene matches. Germline CDR1 is SGHTA and CDR2 is FQGNSA. The CDR3 sequence is 15 residues long. The source is a woman aged 60-70 years who had recovered from COVID-19. The specimen sequenced was PBMCs or T cells enriched from blood (not recorded which). The rearrangement links TRBV7-2 to TRBJ1-2; 7 bases align to TRBD1. DNA for the CDR3: TGTGCCAGCAGCCCCTACAGGGGCGAAAACTATGGCTACACCTTC. As protein: CASSPYRGENYGYTF.